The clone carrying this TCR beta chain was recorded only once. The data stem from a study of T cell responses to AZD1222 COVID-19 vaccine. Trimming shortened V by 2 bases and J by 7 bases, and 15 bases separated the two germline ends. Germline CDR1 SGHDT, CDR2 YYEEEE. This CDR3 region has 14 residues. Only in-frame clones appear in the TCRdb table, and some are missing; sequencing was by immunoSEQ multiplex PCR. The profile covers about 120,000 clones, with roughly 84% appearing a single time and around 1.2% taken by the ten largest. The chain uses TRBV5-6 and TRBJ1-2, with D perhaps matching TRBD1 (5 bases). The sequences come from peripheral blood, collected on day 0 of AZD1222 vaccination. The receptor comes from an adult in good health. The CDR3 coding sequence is TGTGCCAGCAGCTTCGGTCAGGGTTGGGTTGGCTACACCTTC. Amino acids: CASSFGQGWVGYTF.